This TCR beta chain was captured in a study of neurological immune-mediated disorders. Study findings and constraints: No link was found between any clinical or MRI feature and the multiple sclerosis repertoire cluster.

The germline CDR1 and CDR2 sequences are SGHTA and FQGTGA. J gave up 6 bases and V 6 bases, and 13 bases lay outside the gene matches. CDR3 length: 15 amino acids. For this clonotype: Its specificity is unknown.

TCRdb independently ran MiXCR on the 5' RACE reads; one entry per CDR3 protein. The data show over 60,000 distinct CDR3 sequences, 4.8% seen once. The J gene is TRBJ1-1, the V gene TRBV7-3; 7 bases agree with TRBD1. Sample: PBMCs. The clonotype comes from a woman aged 65 to 85 with multiple sclerosis. This CDR3 is CASSHGGGGIAEAFF. The CDR3 DNA reads TGTGCCAGCAGTCATGGGGGAGGGGGCATCGCTGAAGCTTTCTTT.